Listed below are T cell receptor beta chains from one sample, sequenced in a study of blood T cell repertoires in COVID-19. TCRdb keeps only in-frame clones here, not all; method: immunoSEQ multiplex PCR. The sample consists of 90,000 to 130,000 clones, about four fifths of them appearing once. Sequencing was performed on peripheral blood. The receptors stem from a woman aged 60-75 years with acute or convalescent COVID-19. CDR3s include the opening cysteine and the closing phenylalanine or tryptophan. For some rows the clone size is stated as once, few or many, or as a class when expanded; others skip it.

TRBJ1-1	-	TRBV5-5	CASSLEQRVGTEAFF
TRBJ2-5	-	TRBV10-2	CASSRGSGETQYF
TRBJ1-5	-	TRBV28	CASSLSGGGNQPQHF
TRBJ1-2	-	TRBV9	CASSMGQALYGYTF
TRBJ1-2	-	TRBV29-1	CSVAQGEGYTF
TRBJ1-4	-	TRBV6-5	CASLRQAWEKLFF
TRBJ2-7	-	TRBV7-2	CASSLAGGPYEQYF
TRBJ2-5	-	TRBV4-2	CASSQDRTSGVETQYF
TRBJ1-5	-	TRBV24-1	CATSDNGEDNQPQHF
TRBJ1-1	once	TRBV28	CASSSEGAFTEAFF
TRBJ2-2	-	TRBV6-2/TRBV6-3	CASSRAGFDTGELFF
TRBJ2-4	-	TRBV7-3	CASSLGPGEQNIQYF
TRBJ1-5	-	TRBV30	CAWSRGRNQPQHF
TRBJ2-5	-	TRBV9	CASSVASGGGGETQYF
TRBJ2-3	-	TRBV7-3	CASSSVAGGLDTQYF
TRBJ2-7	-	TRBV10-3	CAIRGQGIYEQYF
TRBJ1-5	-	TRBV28	CASSLLTGSNQPQHF
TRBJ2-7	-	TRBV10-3	CAISDSKTGSYEQYF
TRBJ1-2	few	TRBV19	CASSIGGANYGYTF
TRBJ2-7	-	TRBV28	CASSQGTYEQYF
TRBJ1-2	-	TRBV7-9	CASSSDRDSHSPF
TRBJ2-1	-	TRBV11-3	CASSLDQWRVYNEQFF
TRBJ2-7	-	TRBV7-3	CASSLNFGGPSEQYF
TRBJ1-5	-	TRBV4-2	CASSQGHLNQPQHF
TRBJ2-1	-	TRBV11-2	CASSPWTGTYNEQFF
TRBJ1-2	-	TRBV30	CAGVLRANYGYTF
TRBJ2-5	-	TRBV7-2	CASSSRRGQETQYF
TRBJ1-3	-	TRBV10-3	CAITPDIQEGNTIYF
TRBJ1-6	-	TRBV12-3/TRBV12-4	CASTFGVSPLHF
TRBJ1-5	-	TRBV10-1	CASSGDSRDLSNQPQHF
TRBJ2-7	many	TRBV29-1	CSVEGTGFSYEQYF
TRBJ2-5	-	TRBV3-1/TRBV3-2	CASSPQLVAGDQETQYF
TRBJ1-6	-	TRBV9	CASSQGTGGDSPLHF
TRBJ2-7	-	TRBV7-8	CASSLLAGTAPGEQYF
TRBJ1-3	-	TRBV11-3	CASSPPGVGNTIYF
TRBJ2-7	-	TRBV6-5	CASSLDRDHEQYF
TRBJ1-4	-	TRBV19	CASSIDAESKLFF
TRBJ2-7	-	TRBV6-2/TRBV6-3	CASSSPGQGNHEQYF
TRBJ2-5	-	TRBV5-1	CASSLATDFLSTETQYF
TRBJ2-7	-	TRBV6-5	CAIWDGGAYEQYF
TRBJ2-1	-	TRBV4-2	CASSRERGGREQFF
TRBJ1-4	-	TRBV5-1	CASTPDIRPQGEKLFF
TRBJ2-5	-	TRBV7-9	CASSPGTSGETQYF
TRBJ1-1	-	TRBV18	CASSPSQVNTEAFF
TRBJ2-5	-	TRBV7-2	CASSKTSGGHETQYF
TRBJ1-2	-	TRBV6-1	CASSEHGNYGYTF
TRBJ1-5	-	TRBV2	CASSGDTAGNQPQHF
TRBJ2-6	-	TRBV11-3	CASSSGSFSGANVLTF
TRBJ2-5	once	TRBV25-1	CASRGPSVGTQYF
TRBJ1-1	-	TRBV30	CAWRGGQGNTEAFF
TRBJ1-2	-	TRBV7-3	CASSRDRQGYGYTF
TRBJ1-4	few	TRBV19	CASSIRRGSEKLFF
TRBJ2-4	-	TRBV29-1	CSVEGGTGKNIQYF
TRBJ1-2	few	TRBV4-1	CASSQADSRINYGYTF
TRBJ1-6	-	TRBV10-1	CASSDAGGSPLHF
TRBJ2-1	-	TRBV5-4	CASSLGGFTNEQFF
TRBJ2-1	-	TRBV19	CASRGPEYNEQFF
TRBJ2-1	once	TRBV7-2	CASTLQLAPYNEQFF
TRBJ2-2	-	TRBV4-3	CASSLYPGQSNTGELFF